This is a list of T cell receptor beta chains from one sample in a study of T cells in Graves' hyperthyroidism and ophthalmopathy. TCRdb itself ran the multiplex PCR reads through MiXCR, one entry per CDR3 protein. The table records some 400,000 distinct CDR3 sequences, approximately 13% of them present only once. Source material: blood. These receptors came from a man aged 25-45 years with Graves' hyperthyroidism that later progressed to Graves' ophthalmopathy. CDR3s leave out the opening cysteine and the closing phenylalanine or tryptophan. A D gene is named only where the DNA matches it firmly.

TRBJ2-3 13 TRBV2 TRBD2 ASRLAGGPVDTQY
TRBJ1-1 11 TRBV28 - ASSFRRGTEAF
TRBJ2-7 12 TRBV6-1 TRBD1 ASREGTVTDEQY
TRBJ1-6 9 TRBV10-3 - AISDNSPLH
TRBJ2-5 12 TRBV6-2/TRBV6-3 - ASSYAGAGETQY
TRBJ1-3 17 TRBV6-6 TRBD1 ASSYSGTGGGSSGNTIY
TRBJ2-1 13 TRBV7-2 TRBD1 ASSPDRGPNNEQF
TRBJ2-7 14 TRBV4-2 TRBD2 ASSQDSSGGPGEQY
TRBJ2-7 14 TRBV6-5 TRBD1 ASSYSGTGLSYEQY
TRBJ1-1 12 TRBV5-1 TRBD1 ASSGGTGETEAF
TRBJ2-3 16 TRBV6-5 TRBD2 ASSYWAGGRPGTDTQY
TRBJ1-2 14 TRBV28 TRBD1 ASSLIDRAVDYGYT
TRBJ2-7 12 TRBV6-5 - ASSSRGGDYEQY
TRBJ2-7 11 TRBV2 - ASSFAGGYEQY
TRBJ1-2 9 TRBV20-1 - SAPTKEGYT
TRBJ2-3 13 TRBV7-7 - ASSLGHGSTDTQY
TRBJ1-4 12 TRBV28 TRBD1 ASSSGQFNEKLF
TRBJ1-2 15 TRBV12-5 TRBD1 ASGLTHRGPFNYGYT
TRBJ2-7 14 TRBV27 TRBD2 ASSLSGAGGLLEQY
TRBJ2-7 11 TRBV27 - ASSLKPSYEQY
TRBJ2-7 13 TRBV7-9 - ASSLAGPSSAEQY
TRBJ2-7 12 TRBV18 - ASSPADRDYEQY
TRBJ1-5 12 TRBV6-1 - ASSLQGIDQPQH
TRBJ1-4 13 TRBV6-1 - ASSEITGLNEKLF
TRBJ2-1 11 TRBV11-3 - ASSLGWANEQF
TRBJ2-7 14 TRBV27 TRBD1 ASSLEKGQGTYEQY
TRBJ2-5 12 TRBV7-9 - ASSSTGHQETQY
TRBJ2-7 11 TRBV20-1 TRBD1 SANLQGKYEQY
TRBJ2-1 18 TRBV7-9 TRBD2 ASRPPAPGLAPSSYNEQF
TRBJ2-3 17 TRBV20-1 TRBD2 SADRGRASGGEVTDTQY
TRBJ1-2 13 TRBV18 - ASSPWPGENYGYT
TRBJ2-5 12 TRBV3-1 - ASSQAPYQQTQY